This TCR beta chain was profiled in a study of cytomegalovirus exposure and HLA in healthy donors. The J segment lost 6 bases and the V segment lost 4 bases, leaving 7 bases of the junction unmatched. The CDR3 spans 15 residues. Germline lookup yields CDR1 SGHRS and CDR2 YFSETQ. Primers for the PCR totalled 60 Vbeta and 13 Jbeta. Profiled with immunoSEQ multiplex PCR; TCRdb holds only in-frame clones, not every one. The sample lists about 93,000 clones, around 80% occurring once. Sequencing used PBMCs. This sequence was found in a man aged 30-40 years in good health and CMV-seronegative. The chain joins TRBV5-1 to TRBJ2-7, with 13 bases matching TRBD2. In DNA form, the CDR3 reads TGCGCCAGCAGCCTTGGGACTAGCGGGGACTCCGAGCAGTACTTC. Protein product: CASSLGTSGDSEQYF.